The rows below give T cell receptor beta chains drawn from one sample of a study of human T cells and chemical hapten exposure. Via MiXCR, TCRdb re-called the RACE reads, giving one row per CDR3 protein. The table includes around 260,000 distinct CDR3 sequences, approximately 8.6% detected once. This sample comprised whole blood, obtained in connection with sensitization to the hapten diphenylcyclopropenone (DPC). The receptor source for this set is a woman between 35 and 50 years old with alopecia areata. Some clones in this sample may be carry-over from other donors' samples. Each CDR3 is given with its conserved first and last residue. D genes are given only for firm matches. Expanded clones are given a class, and other clones once, few, many or no size at all.

CDR3 length | clone size | J gene | V gene | D gene | CDR3 protein | CDR3 DNA
14 | - | TRBJ1-1 | TRBV7-9 | - | CASSLGAPDTEAFF | TGTGCCAGCAGCTTAGGTGCACCAGACACTGAAGCTTTCTTT
13 | - | TRBJ1-1 | TRBV12-3/TRBV12-4 | TRBD1 | CASSAQGRTEAFF | TGTGCCAGCAGTGCACAGGGGAGGACTGAAGCTTTCTTT
16 | - | TRBJ1-4 | TRBV27 | TRBD1 | CASSGGRTGDSEKLFF | TGTGCCAGCAGTGGGGGCCGGACAGGCGATAGTGAAAAACTGTTTTTT
16 | few | TRBJ2-2 | TRBV28 | TRBD2 | CASSYPRLAGTGELFF | TGTGCCAGCAGTTACCCGAGACTAGCCGGAACCGGGGAGCTGTTTTTT
14 | - | TRBJ2-2 | TRBV6-4 | - | CASRRDGYTGELFF | TGTGCCAGCAGAAGGGACGGATACACCGGGGAGCTGTTTTTT
11 | many | TRBJ1-1 | TRBV13 | - | CAKRRDSEAFF | TGTGCCAAGAGACGGGACTCCGAAGCTTTCTTT
16 | few | TRBJ2-4 | TRBV7-8 | - | CASSLGVTLAKNIQYF | TGTGCCAGCAGCTTAGGAGTGACGCTAGCCAAAAACATTCAGTACTTC
13 | many | TRBJ2-7 | TRBV27 | - | CASSLSGGGEQYF | TGTGCCAGCAGTTTATCAGGGGGTGGCGAGCAGTACTTC
13 | - | TRBJ1-5 | TRBV20-1 | TRBD1 | CSAQQGASSAQHF | TGCAGTGCTCAACAGGGGGCATCTTCGGCCCAGCATTTT
16 | - | TRBJ2-3 | TRBV28 | - | CASSFTQGRTTDTQYF | TGTGCCAGCAGTTTCACGCAGGGTCGGACCACAGATACGCAGTATTTT
11 | few | TRBJ2-1 | TRBV28 | - | CASYGRNEQFF | TGTGCGAGCTATGGCAGGAATGAGCAGTTCTTC
13 | few | TRBJ2-5 | TRBV29-1 | - | CSVGALGKETQYF | TGCAGCGTTGGGGCTTTAGGGAAAGAGACCCAGTACTTC
16 | - | TRBJ2-3 | TRBV20-1 | - | CSARDPQGVRTDTQYF | TGCAGTGCTAGAGATCCTCAAGGGGTCCGCACAGATACGCAGTATTTT
15 | few | TRBJ2-1 | TRBV7-3 | TRBD2 | CASSPRLAGNNEQFF | TGTGCCAGCAGCCCTAGACTAGCGGGAAACAATGAGCAGTTCTTC
15 | few | TRBJ2-7 | TRBV4-2 | - | CASSQELAGTYEQYF | TGTGCCAGCAGCCAAGAGTTGGCAGGGACCTACGAGCAGTACTTC
13 | - | TRBJ1-5 | TRBV10-3 | - | CAISESENQPQHF | TGTGCCATCAGTGAGTCGGAGAATCAGCCCCAGCATTTT
15 | few | TRBJ2-1 | TRBV30 | - | CAWSVLAGEINEQFF | TGTGCCTGGAGTGTACTGGCAGGGGAGATAAATGAGCAGTTCTTC
14 | few | TRBJ2-2 | TRBV29-1 | - | CSVAGFPNTGELFF | TGCAGCGTTGCAGGGTTCCCCAACACCGGGGAGCTGTTTTTT
19 | - | TRBJ2-1 | TRBV21-1 | - | CASSSSAGGDGLNNDEQFF | TGTGCCAGCAGCAGTAGTGCAGGGGGCGACGGGCTAAATAACGATGAGCAGTTCTTC
13 | many | TRBJ1-5 | TRBV12-3/TRBV12-4 | - | CASSARRTEPQHF | TGTGCCAGCAGTGCCAGACGGACAGAGCCCCAGCATTTT
17 | many | TRBJ2-3 | TRBV2 | - | CASSEERRLKGSDTQYF | TGTGCCAGCAGTGAAGAGAGGCGACTCAAAGGTTCGGATACGCAGTATTTT
15 | few | TRBJ2-7 | TRBV5-1 | TRBD1 | CASTPNGQGSYEQYF | TGCGCCAGCACCCCGAACGGACAGGGCTCCTACGAGCAGTACTTC
15 | few | TRBJ1-1 | TRBV18 | - | CASSPRTDRNTEAFF | TGTGCCAGCTCACCGAGGACAGACAGGAACACTGAAGCTTTCTTT
15 | - | TRBJ1-1 | TRBV11-2 | - | CPSSLDPAGTTEAFF | TGTCCCAGCAGCTTAGATCCGGCAGGGACCACTGAAGCTTTCTTT
11 | - | TRBJ2-5 | TRBV20-1 | - | CSAPAGGTQYF | TGCAGTGCTCCTGCTGGAGGGACCCAGTACTTC